This T cell receptor (beta chain) was identified in a study of identical twins. V was shortened by 5 bases and J by 4 bases, with 16 bases between the two germline ends. CDR3 size: 14 residues. The V gene's germline CDR1 is SGHRS and CDR2 YFSETQ. In TCRdb, the 5' RACE reads were re-called with MiXCR into one record per CDR3 protein. Here the sample spans 1,800,000 or so distinct CDR3 sequences, 25% to 35% being singletons. In its sample, this clonotype was seen a few times. The sequence came from a newborn girl in good health. Sequences were obtained from cord blood. V and J are TRBV5-1 and TRBJ2-7, with D perhaps matching TRBD2 (6 bases). This chain's CDR3 is CASSRRAGQYEQYF. The CDR3 DNA sequence: TGCGCCAGCAGTAGGAGGGCCGGGCAATACGAGCAGTACTTC.